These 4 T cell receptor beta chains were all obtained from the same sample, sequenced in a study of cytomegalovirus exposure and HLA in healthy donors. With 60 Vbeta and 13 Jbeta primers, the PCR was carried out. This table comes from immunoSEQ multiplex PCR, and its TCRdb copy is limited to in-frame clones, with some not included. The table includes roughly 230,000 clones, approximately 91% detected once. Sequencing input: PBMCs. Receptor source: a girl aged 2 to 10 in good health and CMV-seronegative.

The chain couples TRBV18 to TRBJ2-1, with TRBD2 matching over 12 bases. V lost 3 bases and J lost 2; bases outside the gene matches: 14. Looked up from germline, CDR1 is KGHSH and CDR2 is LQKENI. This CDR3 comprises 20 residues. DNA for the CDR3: TGTGCCAGCTCACCGAACCCCGGGACTAGCGGGCCATCCGCCTACAATGAGCAGTTCTTC. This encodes CASSPNPGTSGPSAYNEQFF.

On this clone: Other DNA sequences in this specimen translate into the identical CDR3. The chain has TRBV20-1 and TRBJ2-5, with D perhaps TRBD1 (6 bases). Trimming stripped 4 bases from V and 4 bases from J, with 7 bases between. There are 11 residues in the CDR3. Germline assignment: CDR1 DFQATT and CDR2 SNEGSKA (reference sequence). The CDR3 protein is CSATRGETQYF. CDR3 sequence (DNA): TGCAGTGCTACCAGGGGAGAGACCCAGTACTTC.

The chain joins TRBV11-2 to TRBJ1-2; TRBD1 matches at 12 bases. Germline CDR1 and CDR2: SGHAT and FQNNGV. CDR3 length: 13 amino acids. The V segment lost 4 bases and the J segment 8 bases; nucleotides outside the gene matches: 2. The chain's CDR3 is CASSSGTGGGYTF. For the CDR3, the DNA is TGTGCCAGCAGCTCGGGGACAGGGGGCGGCTACACCTTC.

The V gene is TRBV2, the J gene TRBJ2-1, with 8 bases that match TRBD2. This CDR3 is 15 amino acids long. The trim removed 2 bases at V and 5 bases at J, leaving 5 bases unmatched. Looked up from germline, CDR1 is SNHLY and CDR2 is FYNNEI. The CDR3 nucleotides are TGTGCCAGCAGTGAACCACTAGCGGTAAACAATGAGCAGTTCTTC. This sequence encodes CASSEPLAVNNEQFF.